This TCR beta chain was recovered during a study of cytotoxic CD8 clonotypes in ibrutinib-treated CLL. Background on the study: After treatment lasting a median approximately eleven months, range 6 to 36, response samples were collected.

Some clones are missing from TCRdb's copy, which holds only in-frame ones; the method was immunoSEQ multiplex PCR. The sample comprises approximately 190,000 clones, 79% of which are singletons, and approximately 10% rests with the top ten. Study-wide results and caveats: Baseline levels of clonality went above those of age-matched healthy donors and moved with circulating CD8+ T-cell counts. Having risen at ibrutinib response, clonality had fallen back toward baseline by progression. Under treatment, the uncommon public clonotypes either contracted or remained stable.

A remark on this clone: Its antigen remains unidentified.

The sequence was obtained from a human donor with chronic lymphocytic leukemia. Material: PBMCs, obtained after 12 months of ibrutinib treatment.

The CDR3 sequence is CASSRGGVETQYF. The CDR3 coding sequence is TGTGCCAGTAGTCGAGGGGGTGTGGAGACCCAGTACTTC. The genes are TRBV19 and TRBJ2-5; possible D gene TRBD1, 6 bases. The length of the CDR3 is 13 residues. The V gene lost 5 bases and the J gene lost 5 bases, with 12 bases spanning the gap. Per germline, CDR1 LNHDA and CDR2 SQIVND (reference sequence).